This T cell receptor (beta chain) was retrieved from a study of cytomegalovirus exposure and HLA in healthy donors. Broader study findings: An analysis done earlier found most TCR beta V segments productive about 90% or about 30% of the time.

PCR employed 60 Vbeta and 13 Jbeta primers. Repertoires were generated with immunoSEQ multiplex PCR, while TCRdb's copy carries only in-frame clones and drops some. In the table there are 150,000 to 200,000 clones, 55% to 75% of which are singletons. A note on this clone: Its antigen is unknown.

V lost 5 bases, J lost 2 bases, and 9 bases stayed unmatched. Germline CDR1 reads SEHNR; CDR2 reads FQNEAQ (reference sequence). The CDR3 totals 16 residues. No record was made of this donor's CMV serostatus. This clonotype originated in a human donor in good health. V usage is TRBV7-9 and J usage is TRBJ2-5; 9 bases align to TRBD1. Sequenced input: PBMCs. Here the CDR3 reads CASSRSTGTGQETQYF. The CDR3, as DNA: TGTGCCAGCAGCCGATCGACCGGGACAGGGCAAGAGACCCAGTACTTC.